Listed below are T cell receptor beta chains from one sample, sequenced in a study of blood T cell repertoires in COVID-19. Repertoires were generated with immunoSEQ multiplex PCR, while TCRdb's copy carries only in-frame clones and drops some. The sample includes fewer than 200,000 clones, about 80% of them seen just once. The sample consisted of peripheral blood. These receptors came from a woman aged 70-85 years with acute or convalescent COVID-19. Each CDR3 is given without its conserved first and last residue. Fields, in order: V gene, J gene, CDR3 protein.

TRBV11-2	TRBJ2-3	ASSYWGTSGRVVTDTQY
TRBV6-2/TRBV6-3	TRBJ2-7	ASSYTPGLAGESGEQY
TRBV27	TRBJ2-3	ASSSLAGEPGTQY
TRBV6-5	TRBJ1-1	ASSYLRRGSEAF
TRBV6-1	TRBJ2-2	ASSPTNTGELF
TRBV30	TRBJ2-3	AAQGLAGLTDTQY
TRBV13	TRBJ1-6	ASSLGRDSSPLH
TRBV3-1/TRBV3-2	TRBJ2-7	ASTKAGASYEQY
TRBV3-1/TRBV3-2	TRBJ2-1	ASSQGQGVSEQF
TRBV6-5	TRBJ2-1	ASGGTVYFGQF
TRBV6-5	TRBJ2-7	ASRGQGSGEQY
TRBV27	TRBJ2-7	ASSSRHTGTHIGYEQY
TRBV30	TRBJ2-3	AWGDRNTDTQY
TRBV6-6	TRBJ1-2	ASSSSLTDTYGYT
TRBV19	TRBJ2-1	ASSPQGTHNEQF
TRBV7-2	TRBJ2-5	ASSSRRGGGETQY
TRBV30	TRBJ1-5	AWSIGLDQPQH
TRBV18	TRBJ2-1	ASSPQSSSYNEQF
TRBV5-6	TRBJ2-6	ASSLVPGSWFSGANVLT
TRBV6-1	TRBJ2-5	ASSAIGGGAGQETQY
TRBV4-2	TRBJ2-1	ASSQGDRGPYNEQF
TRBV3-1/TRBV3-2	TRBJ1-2	ASSQGTVTYGYT
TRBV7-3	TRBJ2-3	ASSSQGAGDTQY
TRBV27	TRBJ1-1	ASSLGRAVMNTEAF
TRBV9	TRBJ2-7	ASSTGGVSYEQY
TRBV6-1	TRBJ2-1	ASSDTGVVPYNEQF
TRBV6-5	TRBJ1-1	ASAIEELNTEAF
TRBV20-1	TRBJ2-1	SARGRSAGV
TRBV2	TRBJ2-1	ASRQTSGVPYNEQF
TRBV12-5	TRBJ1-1	ASGLAGGTEAF
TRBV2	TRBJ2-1	ASSGTSGDNEQF
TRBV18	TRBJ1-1	ASSPLRDTNTEAF
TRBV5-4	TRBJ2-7	ASSPTGGLAYEQY
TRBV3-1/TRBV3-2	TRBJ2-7	ASSAPSAYEQY
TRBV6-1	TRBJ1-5	ASSEVPTGINQPQH
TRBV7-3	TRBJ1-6	ASSLGTGAGNSPLH
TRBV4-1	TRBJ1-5	ASSPGQGHNQPQH
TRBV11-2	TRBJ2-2	ASSLMTGTSGSFTGELF
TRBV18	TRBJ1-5	ASSPGGGNQPQH
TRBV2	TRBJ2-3	ASSGQSTDTQY
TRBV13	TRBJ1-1	ASSLDGQFMNTEAF
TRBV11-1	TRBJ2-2	ASSPSGSISGELF
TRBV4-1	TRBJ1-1	ASSQTGLATEAF
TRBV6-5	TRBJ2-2	ASQQGPTGELF
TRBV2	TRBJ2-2	ASSGTSGKIRTGELF
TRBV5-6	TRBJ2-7	ASSLSPTGPYEQY
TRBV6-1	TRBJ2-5	ASSELLGVQETQY
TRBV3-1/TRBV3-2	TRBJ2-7	ASSLSFDRGRLGQY
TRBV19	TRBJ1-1	ANRDRNTEAF
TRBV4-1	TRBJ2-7	ASSQDRGLASGYEQY
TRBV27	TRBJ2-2	ASGLTGAWTGELF
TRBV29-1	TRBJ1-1	SVRETENTEAF
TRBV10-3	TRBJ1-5	AISESRQGYDQPQH